These 6 T cell receptor beta chains were sequenced from one sample in a study of cytomegalovirus exposure and HLA in healthy donors. It was with 60 Vbeta and 13 Jbeta primers that the PCR ran. Assay: immunoSEQ multiplex PCR; the TCRdb copy retains only in-frame clones and omits some. The sample yields roughly 100,000 clones, roughly 9.4% seen once. Sequenced material: PBMCs. Receptor source: a man aged 50 to 59 in good health and CMV-seropositive.

V usage is TRBV5-1 and J usage is TRBJ2-7; TRBD1 aligns across 7 bases. With 1 base clipped from V and 4 bases from J, the junction kept 2 bases outside the gene matches. The CDR3 is made up of 13 amino acids. The germline V gene encodes CDR1 SGHRS and CDR2 YFSETQ. For the CDR3, the DNA is TGCGCCAGCAGCTTGAACAGGGGTTACGAGCAGTACTTC. Translating it yields CASSLNRGYEQYF.

The chain has TRBV5-1 and TRBJ2-7, with 7 nucleotides matching TRBD1. The CDR3 has 14 residues. The V and J ends lost 4 bases and 6 bases, in that order; junction bases with no gene match: 10. Germline V gene sequence: CDR1 SGHRS, CDR2 YFSETQ. DNA of the CDR3: TGCGCCAGCAGCCGAATCGTGGACAGGACCGAGCAGTACTTC. Its protein is CASSRIVDRTEQYF.

The V gene is TRBV28, the J gene TRBJ1-1; the match to TRBD1 covers 11 bases. The CDR3 runs to 15 residues. Germline lookup yields CDR1 MDHEN and CDR2 SYDVKM. The J segment lost 5 bases and the V segment lost 5 bases, leaving 7 bases of the junction unmatched. Written as DNA, the CDR3 is TGTGCCAGCAGTCAGGACAGGGGGCGACGGACTGAAGCTTTCTTT. This gives the protein CASSQDRGRRTEAFF.

The chain uses TRBV12-5 and TRBJ2-5; TRBD2 matches at 10 bases. V shed 0 bases, J shed 4 bases, and the junction held 14 bases outside the gene matches. The CDR3 is made up of 19 amino acids. Germline V gene sequence: CDR1 LGHNT, CDR2 FRNRAP. The CDR3 DNA is TGTGCTAGTGGTTTGGTACGAGCTAGCGGGAGTTTCTTGGTAGAGACCCAGTACTTC. Translated, it gives CASGLVRASGSFLVETQYF.

This clone was counted only a few times. J is TRBJ1-2 and V is TRBV13, with TRBD1 identical over 7 bases. Unmatched junction bases numbered 10, after V lost 8 bases and J lost 7 bases. The CDR3 spans 13 residues. Germline values: CDR1 PRHDT, CDR2 FYEKMQ (reference sequence). The CDR3 loop is CASSGQGVGGYTF. CDR3 nucleotides: TGTGCCAGCTCGGGGCAGGGGGTAGGTGGCTACACCTTC.

This clone was found many times. The chain combines TRBV30 with TRBJ1-4; D gene unclear. The CDR3 spans 12 residues. Germline loops: CDR1 GTSNPN, CDR2 SVGIG (reference sequence). V lost 2 bases and J 5 bases, leaving 6 bases between the germline ends. Written as DNA, the CDR3 is TGTGCCTGGAGTTATAGAAATGAAAAACTGTTTTTT. This encodes CAWSYRNEKLFF.